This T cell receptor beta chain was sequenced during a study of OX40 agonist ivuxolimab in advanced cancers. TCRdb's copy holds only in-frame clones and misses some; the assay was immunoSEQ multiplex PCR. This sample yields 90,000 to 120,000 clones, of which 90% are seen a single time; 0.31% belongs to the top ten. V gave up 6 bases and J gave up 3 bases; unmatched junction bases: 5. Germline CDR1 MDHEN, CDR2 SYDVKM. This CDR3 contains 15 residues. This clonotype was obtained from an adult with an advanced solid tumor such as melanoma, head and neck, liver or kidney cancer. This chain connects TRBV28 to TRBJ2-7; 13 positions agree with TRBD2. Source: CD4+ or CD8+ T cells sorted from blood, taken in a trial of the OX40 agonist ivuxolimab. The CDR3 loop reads CASSITSGGGYEQYF. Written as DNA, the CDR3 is TGTGCCAGCAGCATAACTAGCGGGGGGGGCTACGAGCAGTACTTC.